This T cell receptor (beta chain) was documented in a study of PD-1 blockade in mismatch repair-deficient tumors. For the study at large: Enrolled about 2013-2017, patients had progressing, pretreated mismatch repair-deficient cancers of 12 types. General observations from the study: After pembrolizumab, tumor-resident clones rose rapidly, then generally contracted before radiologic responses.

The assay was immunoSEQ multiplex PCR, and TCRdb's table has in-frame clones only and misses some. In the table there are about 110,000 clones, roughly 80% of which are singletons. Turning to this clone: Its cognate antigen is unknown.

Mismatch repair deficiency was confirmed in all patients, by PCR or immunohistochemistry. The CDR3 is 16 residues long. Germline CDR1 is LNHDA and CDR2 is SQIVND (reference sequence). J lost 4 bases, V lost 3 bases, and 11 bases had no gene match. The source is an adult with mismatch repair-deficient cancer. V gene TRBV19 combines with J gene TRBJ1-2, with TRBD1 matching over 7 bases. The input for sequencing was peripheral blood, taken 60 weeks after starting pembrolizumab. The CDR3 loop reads CASSILLGTAAYGYTF. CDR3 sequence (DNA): TGTGCCAGTAGTATTCTCCTCGGGACAGCGGCCTATGGCTACACCTTC.